The 16 T cell receptor beta chains given below trace back to one sample, sequenced in a study of CD8+ T cells in alopecia areata. It was cDNA, reverse transcribed from extracted RNA, that served as the sequencing template. Produced via immunoSEQ multiplex PCR; TCRdb's table is partial and in-frame only. Of 90,000 to 120,000 clones in the sample, 80% to 85% were seen once. Regarding treatment: oral pan-JAK inhibitor, 5-10 mg twice daily. This material consisted of CD8+ T cells sorted from blood, taken at week 24, from a patient treated with tofacitinib. Source of these receptors: a human donor with alopecia areata.

This chain connects TRBV9 to TRBJ2-1; perhaps TRBD2 as D (7 bases). Germline V gene sequence: CDR1 SGDLS, CDR2 YYNGEE. The CDR3 sequence is 17 residues long. Trimming shortened V by 3 bases and J by 5 bases, and 21 bases separated the two germline ends. The CDR3 is CASSARGHLAANNEQFF. The CDR3 region has the DNA TGTGCCAGCAGCGCGAGGGGACATCTAGCGGCCAACAATGAGCAGTTCTTC.

This chain connects TRBV19 to TRBJ2-7, with a possible D match to TRBD1 (6 bases). The CDR3 contains 15 residues. V was shortened by 3 bases and J by 3 bases, with 15 bases between the two germline ends. Per germline, CDR1 LNHDA and CDR2 SQIVND (reference sequence). CDR3 bases: TGTGCCAGTAGTATCGGTACAGGGACCAACTACGAGCAGTACTTC. Translated: CASSIGTGTNYEQYF.

The chain joins TRBV7-9 to TRBJ1-1, with a tentative D call TRBD1 (6 bases). CDR1 is SEHNR and CDR2 is FQNEAQ in the germline V gene (reference sequence). The CDR3 spans 14 residues. Trimming removed 5 bases at V and 4 bases at J, with 14 bases between. CDR3 in amino acids: CASSLGGGPTEAFF. The CDR3, as DNA: TGTGCCAGCAGCCTCGGAGGGGGTCCCACTGAAGCTTTCTTT.

With regard to this clone: Additional DNA sequences in this sample encode the identical CDR3. The chain employs TRBV7-9 and TRBJ2-1, with no clear D. This CDR3 has 12 residues. Trimming removed 1 base at V and 7 bases at J, with 5 bases between. CDR1 is SEHNR and CDR2 is FQNEAQ in the germline V gene (reference sequence). The CDR3 DNA sequence: TGTGCCAGCAGCTTAGGGGCTAATGAGCAGTTCTTC. It yields the protein CASSLGANEQFF. Complete variable domain (other parts from reference TRBV7-9 and TRBJ2-1): DTGVSQNPRHKITKRGQNVTFRCDPISEHNRLYWYRQTLGQGPEFLTYFQNEAQLEKSRLLSDRFSAERPKGSFSTLEIQRTEQGDSAMYLCASSLGANEQFFGPGTRLTVL.

This chain connects TRBV10-3 to TRBJ2-1, with D maybe TRBD2 (5 bases). The ends were cut back, 0 bases at V and 7 bases at J, with 19 bases in the middle. The CDR3 totals 17 residues. Germline V gives CDR1 ENHRY, CDR2 SYGVKD. CDR3 sequence reads: CAISESVEDDLLNEQFF. The DNA of the CDR3 is TGTGCCATCAGTGAGTCGGTGGAGGACGATCTTTTAAATGAGCAGTTCTTC.

V gene TRBV6-6 combines with J gene TRBJ2-5; D uncertain. In germline, CDR1 is MNHNY, CDR2 SVGAGI (reference sequence). V shed 3 bases and J shed 2 bases, with 10 bases lying between them. The CDR3 contains 14 residues. The DNA for the CDR3 is TGTGCCAGCAGTTATTGGCCTAGACAAGAGACCCAGTACTTC. Translated: CASSYWPRQETQYF.

This chain uses TRBV7-6 with TRBJ2-4; TRBD2 agrees at 7 bases. Trimming at V came to 5 bases and at J to 9 bases, leaving 7 bases not matched to a gene. The CDR3 runs to 13 residues. In germline, CDR1 is SGHVS, CDR2 FNYEAQ. For the CDR3, the DNA is TGTGCCAGCAGCCCGACTAGCATTGGCATTCAGTACTTC. Protein sequence: CASSPTSIGIQYF.

This clone was seen only once. This specimen includes other DNA sequences encoding the same CDR3. The gene calls are TRBV6-5 and TRBJ2-7; possibly TRBD1 or TRBD2 for D (6 bases each). Germline-derived CDR1 and CDR2 are MNHEY and SVGAGI. The CDR3 extends over 15 amino acids. The V end was cut by 1 base, the J end by 1 base, with 11 bases between. DNA for the CDR3: TGTGCCAGCAGTTACTGGGGGGCTGGATCCTACGAGCAGTACTTC. Translated: CASSYWGAGSYEQYF.

The rearrangement joins TRBV5-4 to TRBJ2-3; D is unclear. The CDR3 is 14 amino acids. Germline CDR1 is SGHNT and CDR2 is YYREEE (reference sequence). V lost 0 bases and J lost 5, with 10 bases in between. This CDR3 is CASSLGEQGDTQYF. The CDR3 DNA follows: TGTGCCAGCAGCTTGGGCGAGCAAGGAGATACGCAGTATTTT.

This sequence joins TRBV7-3 and TRBJ2-3; the D gene is possibly TRBD2 (6 bases). Germline CDR1 and CDR2: SGHTA and FQGTGA. The CDR3 is 15 residues long. The V end lost 2 bases, the J end lost 4 bases, and 13 bases lay between the germline ends. The CDR3 DNA sequence: TGTGCCAGCAGCTTAGGGCTAGCGTTAGCAGATACGCAGTATTTT. Its translation: CASSLGLALADTQYF.

The chain is built from TRBV6-1 and TRBJ2-2; possible D gene TRBD2, 6 bases. Deletions cut 2 bases from V and 0 bases from J, with 13 bases between. Germline V gene data show CDR1 as MNHNS and CDR2 as SASEGT. The CDR3 runs 17 residues. In nucleotides, the CDR3 is TGTGCCAGCAGTGAAATGGAGGGGACCCCGAACACCGGGGAGCTGTTTTTT. Translated: CASSEMEGTPNTGELFF.

The genes are TRBV13 and TRBJ1-2; D may be TRBD1 (6 bases). Trimming pared 0 bases from V and 3 bases from J, leaving 8 bases between. Germline V gene sequence: CDR1 PRHDT, CDR2 FYEKMQ (reference sequence). This CDR3 has 14 residues. CDR3 in amino acids: CASSLGPGDYGYTF. DNA of the CDR3: TGTGCCAGCAGCTTAGGGCCAGGGGACTATGGCTACACCTTC.

The chain joins TRBV9 to TRBJ2-3; the match to TRBD1 covers 9 bases. Germline V gene sequence: CDR1 SGDLS, CDR2 YYNGEE. The J segment lost 11 bases and the V segment lost 3 bases, leaving 4 bases of the junction unmatched. This CDR3 has 12 residues. The CDR3 nucleotides read TGTGCCAGCAGCGCCAGACAGGGGGAGCAGTATTTT. Its protein is CASSARQGEQYF.

J is TRBJ1-2 and V is TRBV4-1; perhaps TRBD1 as D (5 bases). This CDR3 has 14 residues. V shed 8 bases and J shed 0 bases, with 13 bases lying between them. Per the germline V gene, CDR1 is MGHRA and CDR2 is YSYEKL. In nucleotides, the CDR3 is TGCGCCAGCCGCCCGGACATGTCTAACTATGGCTACACCTTC. This sequence encodes CASRPDMSNYGYTF.

The rearrangement uses TRBV7-2 and TRBJ2-7; D is possibly TRBD1 (5 bases). V lost 1 base and J lost 7, with 17 bases in between. This CDR3 spans 15 amino acids. The germline CDR1 and CDR2 sequences are SGHTA and FQGNSA. CDR3 coding DNA: TGTGCCAGCAGCTTAGAGGGGTGGGAAGTTCAGGAGCAGTACTTC. It specifies CASSLEGWEVQEQYF.

The V call is TRBV15, the J call TRBJ2-1; D gene ambiguous. The CDR3 loop spans 14 amino acids. Trimming removed 1 base at V and 8 bases at J, with 12 bases between. Looked up from germline, CDR1 is LNHNV and CDR2 is YYDKDF (reference sequence). The CDR3 nucleotides read TGTGCCACCAGCAGAGTAAGCACACCCGATGAGCAGTTCTTC. Its translation: CATSRVSTPDEQFF.